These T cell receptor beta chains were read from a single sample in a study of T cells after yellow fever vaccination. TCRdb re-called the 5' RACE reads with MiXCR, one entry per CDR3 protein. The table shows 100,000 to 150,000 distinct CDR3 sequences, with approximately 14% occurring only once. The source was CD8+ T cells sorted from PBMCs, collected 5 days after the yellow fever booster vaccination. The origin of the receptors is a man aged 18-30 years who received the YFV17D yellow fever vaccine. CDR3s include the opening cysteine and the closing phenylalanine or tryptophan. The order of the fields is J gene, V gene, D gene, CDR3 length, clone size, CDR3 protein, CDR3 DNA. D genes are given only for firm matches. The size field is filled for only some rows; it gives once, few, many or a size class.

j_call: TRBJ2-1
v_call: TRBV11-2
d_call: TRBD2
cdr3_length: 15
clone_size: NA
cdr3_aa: CASSFRSGGPNEQFF
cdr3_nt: TGTGCCAGCAGCTTTCGGAGCGGGGGCCCCAATGAGCAGTTCTTC

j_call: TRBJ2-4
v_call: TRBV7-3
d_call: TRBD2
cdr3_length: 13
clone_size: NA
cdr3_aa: CASSPSGTHIQYF
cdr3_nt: TGTGCCAGCAGCCCCAGCGGGACGCACATTCAGTACTTC

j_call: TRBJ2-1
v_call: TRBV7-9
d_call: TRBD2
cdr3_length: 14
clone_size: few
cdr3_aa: CASSLPAGGNEQFF
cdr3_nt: TGTGCCAGCAGCTTACCAGCGGGGGGAAATGAGCAGTTCTTC

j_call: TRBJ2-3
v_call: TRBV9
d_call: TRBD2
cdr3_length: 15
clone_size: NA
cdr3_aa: CASSASGVGADTQYF
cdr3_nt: TGTGCCAGCAGCGCCAGCGGGGTTGGGGCAGATACGCAGTATTTT

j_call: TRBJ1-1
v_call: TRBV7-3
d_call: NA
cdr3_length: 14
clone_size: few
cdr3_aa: CASSLSPGYTEAFF
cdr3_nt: TGTGCCAGCAGCTTATCCCCAGGTTACACTGAAGCTTTCTTT

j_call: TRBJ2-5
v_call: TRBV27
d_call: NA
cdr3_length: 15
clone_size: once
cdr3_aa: CASSSGRWTQETQYF
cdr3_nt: TGTGCCAGCAGTTCCGGGAGATGGACCCAAGAGACCCAGTACTTC

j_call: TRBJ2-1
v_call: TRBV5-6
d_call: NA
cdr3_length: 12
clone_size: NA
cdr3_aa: CASSLALTEQFF
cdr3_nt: TGTGCCAGCAGCTTGGCCTTGACCGAGCAGTTCTTC

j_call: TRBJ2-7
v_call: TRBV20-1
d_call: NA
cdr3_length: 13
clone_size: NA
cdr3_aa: CSATEEPFYEQYF
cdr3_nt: TGCAGTGCTACAGAGGAGCCGTTCTACGAGCAGTACTTC

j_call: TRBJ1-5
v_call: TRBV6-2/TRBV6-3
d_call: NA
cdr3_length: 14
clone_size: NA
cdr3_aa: CASSYDPSNQPQHF
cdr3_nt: TGTGCCAGCAGTTACGATCCGAGCAATCAGCCCCAGCATTTT

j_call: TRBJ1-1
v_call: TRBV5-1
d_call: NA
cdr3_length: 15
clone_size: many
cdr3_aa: CASSSLGLGDTEAFF
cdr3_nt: TGCGCCAGCAGCTCCCTGGGCCTTGGGGACACTGAAGCTTTCTTT

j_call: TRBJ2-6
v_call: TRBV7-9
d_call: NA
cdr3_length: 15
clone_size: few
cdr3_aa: CASSDLDSGANVLTF
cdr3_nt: TGTGCCAGCAGCGATCTAGACTCTGGGGCCAACGTCCTGACTTTC

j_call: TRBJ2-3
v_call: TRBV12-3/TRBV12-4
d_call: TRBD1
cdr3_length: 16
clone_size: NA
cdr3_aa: CASSLVGTEFTDTQYF
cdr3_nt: TGTGCCAGCAGTTTAGTGGGGACAGAGTTCACAGATACGCAGTATTTT

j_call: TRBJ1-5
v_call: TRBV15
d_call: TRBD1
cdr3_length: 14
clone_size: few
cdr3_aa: CATSRTGGEQPQHF
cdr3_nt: TGTGCCACCAGCAGAACAGGGGGCGAACAGCCCCAGCATTTT

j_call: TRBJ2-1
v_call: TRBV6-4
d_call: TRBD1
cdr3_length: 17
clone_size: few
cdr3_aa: CASSDRVVTGAYNEQFF
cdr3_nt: TGTGCCAGCAGTGATAGAGTGGTGACAGGGGCATACAATGAGCAGTTCTTC

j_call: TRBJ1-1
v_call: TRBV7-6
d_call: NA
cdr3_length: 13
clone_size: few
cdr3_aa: CASSMGDRDEAFF
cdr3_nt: TGTGCCAGCAGCATGGGCGACAGAGATGAAGCTTTCTTT

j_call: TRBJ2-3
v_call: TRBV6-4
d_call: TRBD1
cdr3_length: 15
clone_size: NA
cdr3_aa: CASRASDRGTDTQYF
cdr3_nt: TGTGCCAGCAGGGCCTCCGACAGGGGCACAGATACGCAGTATTTT

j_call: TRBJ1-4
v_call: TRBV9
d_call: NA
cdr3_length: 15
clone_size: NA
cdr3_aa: CASSLKGLTNEKLFF
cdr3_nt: TGTGCCAGCTCGTTAAAGGGGTTAACTAATGAAAAACTGTTTTTT